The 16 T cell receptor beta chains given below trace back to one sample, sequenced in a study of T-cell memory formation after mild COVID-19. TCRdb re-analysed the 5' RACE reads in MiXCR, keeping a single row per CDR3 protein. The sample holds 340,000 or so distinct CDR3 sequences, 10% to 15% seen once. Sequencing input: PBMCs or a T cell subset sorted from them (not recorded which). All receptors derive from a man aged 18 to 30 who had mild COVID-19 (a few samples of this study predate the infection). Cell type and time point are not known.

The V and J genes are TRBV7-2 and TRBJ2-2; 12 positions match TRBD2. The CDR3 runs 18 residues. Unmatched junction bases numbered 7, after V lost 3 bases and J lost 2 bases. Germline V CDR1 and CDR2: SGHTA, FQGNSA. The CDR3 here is CASSFPLAGGPNTGELFF. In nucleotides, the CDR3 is TGTGCCAGCAGCTTCCCACTAGCGGGGGGCCCCAACACCGGGGAGCTGTTTTTT.

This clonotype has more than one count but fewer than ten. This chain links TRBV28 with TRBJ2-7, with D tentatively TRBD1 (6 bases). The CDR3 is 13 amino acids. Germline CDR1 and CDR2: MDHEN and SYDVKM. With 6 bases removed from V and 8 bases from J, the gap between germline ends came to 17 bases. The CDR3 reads CASSTSRDMKQYV. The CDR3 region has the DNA TGTGCCAGCAGCACCAGCCGGGACATGAAGCAGTACGTC.

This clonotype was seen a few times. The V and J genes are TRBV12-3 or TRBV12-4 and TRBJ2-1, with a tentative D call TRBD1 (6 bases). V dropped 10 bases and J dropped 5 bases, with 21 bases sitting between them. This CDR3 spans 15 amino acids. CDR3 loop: CATKPLRDTNNEQFF. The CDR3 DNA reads TGTGCCACCAAACCGCTCCGGGACACCAACAATGAGCAGTTCTTC.

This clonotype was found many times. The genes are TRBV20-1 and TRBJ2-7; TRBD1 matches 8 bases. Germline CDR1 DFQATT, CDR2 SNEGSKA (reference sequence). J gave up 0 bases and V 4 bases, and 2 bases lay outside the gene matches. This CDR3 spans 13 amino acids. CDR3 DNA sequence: TGCAGTGCTATCGGACAGGGCTCCTACGAGCAGTACTTC. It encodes CSAIGQGSYEQYF.

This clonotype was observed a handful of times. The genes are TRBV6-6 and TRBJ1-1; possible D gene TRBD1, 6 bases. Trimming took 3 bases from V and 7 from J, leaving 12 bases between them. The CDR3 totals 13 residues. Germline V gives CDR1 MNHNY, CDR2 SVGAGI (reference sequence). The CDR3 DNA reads TGTGCCAGCAGTTATCAGGGGCCTGGTGAAGCTTTCTTT. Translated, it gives CASSYQGPGEAFF.

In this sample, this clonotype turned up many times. CDR3 sequence: CASSDSGGSPDTQYF. CDR3 DNA sequence: TGTGCCAGCAGTGATAGCGGGGGGAGCCCAGATACGCAGTATTTT. The V call is TRBV25-1, the J call TRBJ2-3; TRBD2 agrees at 10 bases. The ends lost 3 bases at V and 4 bases at J; junction bases unmatched: 4. The CDR3 spans 15 residues. Germline values: CDR1 MGHDK, CDR2 SYGVNS.

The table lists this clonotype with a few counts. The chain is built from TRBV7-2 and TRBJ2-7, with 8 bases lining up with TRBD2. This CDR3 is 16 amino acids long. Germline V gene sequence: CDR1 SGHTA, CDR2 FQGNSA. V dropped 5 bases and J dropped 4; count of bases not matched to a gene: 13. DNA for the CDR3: TGTGCCAGCAGCGAGGGTGAAGTAGCGGGACTTTACGAGCAGTACTTC. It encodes CASSEGEVAGLYEQYF.

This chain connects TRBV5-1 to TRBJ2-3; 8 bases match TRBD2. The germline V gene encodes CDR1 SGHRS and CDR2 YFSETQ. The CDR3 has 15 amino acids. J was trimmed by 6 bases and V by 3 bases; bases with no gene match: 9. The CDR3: CASSSGLAGWDTQYF. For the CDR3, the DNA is TGCGCCAGCAGCTCCGGACTAGCTGGGTGGGATACGCAGTATTTT. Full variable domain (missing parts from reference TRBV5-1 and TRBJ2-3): KAGVTQTPRYLIKTRGQQVTLSCSPISGHRSVSWYQQTPGQGLQFLFEYFSETQRNKGNFPGRFSGRQFSNSRSEMNVSTLELGDSALYLCASSSGLAGWDTQYFGPGTRLTVL.

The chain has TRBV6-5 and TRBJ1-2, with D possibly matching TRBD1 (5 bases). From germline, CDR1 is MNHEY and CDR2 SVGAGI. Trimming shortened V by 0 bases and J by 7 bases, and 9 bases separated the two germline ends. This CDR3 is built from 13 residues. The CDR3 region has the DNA TGTGCCAGCAGTTACTCGCCGGGACGTGGCTACACCTTC. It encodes CASSYSPGRGYTF.

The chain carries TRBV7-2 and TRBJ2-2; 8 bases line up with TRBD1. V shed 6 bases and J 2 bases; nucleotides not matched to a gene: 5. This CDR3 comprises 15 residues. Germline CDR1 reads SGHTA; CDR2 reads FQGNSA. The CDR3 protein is CASRKPGGNTGELFF. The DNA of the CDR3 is TGTGCCAGCAGGAAGCCAGGGGGCAACACCGGGGAGCTGTTTTTT. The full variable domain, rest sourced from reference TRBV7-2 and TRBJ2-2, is GAGVSQSPSNKVTEKGKDVELRCDPISGHTALYWYRQSLGQGLEFLIYFQGNSAPDKSGLPSDRFSAERTGGSVSTLTIQRTQQEDSAVYLCASRKPGGNTGELFFGEGSRLTVL.

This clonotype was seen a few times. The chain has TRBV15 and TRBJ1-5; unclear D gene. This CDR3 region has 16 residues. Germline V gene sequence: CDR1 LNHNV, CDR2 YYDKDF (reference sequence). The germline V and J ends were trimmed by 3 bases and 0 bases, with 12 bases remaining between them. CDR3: CATSSTAGVSNQPQHF. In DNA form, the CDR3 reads TGTGCCACCAGCAGTACTGCAGGCGTTAGCAATCAGCCCCAGCATTTT.

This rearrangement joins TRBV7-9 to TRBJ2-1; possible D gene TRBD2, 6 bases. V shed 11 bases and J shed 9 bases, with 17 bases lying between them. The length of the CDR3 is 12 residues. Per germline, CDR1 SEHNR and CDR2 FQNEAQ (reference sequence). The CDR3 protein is CAVEAGQGEQFF. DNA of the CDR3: TGTGCCGTCGAGGCGGGGCAGGGTGAGCAGTTCTTC. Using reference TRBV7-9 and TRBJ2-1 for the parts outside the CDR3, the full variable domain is DTGVSQNPRHKITKRGQNVTFRCDPISEHNRLYWYRQTLGQGPEFLTYFQNEAQLEKSRLLSDRFSAERPKGSFSTLEIQRTEQGDSAMYLCAVEAGQGEQFFGPGTRLTVL.

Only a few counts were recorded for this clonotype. CDR3 nucleotide sequence: TGTGCCAGCAGTGAATGGTTAGCGGGGGTAAATGAGCAGTTCTTC. Amino acid sequence: CASSEWLAGVNEQFF. The rearrangement uses TRBV25-1 and TRBJ2-1, with 9 nucleotides matching TRBD2. There are 15 residues in the CDR3. Germline V gene sequence: CDR1 MGHDK, CDR2 SYGVNS. V dropped 1 base and J dropped 7; count of bases not matched to a gene: 5.

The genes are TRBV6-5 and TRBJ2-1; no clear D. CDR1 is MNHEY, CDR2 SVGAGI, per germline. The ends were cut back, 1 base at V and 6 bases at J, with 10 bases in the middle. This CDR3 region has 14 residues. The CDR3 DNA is TGTGCCAGCAGTTACTTTGGGGTTCCCAATGAGCAGTTCTTC. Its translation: CASSYFGVPNEQFF.

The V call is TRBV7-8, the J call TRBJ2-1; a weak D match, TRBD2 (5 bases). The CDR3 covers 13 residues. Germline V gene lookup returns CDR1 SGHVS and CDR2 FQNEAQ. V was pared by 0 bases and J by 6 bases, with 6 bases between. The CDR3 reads CASSLAGINEQFF. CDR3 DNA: TGTGCCAGCAGCTTAGCCGGGATCAATGAGCAGTTCTTC.

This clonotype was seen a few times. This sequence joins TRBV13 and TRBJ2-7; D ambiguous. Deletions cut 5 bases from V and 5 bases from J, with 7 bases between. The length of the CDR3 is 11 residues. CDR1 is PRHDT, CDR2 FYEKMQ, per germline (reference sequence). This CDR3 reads CASSKKDEQYF. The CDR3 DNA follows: TGTGCCAGCAGCAAGAAGGACGAGCAGTACTTC.